The clone carrying this T cell receptor beta chain appeared once. Its antigen is not known. This sample is part of a study of cytomegalovirus exposure and HLA in healthy donors. Study outcomes and limitations: Both high specificity and high sensitivity reportedly marked the classifier's diagnosis of cytomegalovirus status.

CDR3 length: 13 residues. V shed 7 bases and J shed 5 bases, with 12 bases lying between them. CDR1 is MNHNY and CDR2 is SVGAGI in the germline V gene (reference sequence). The PCR contained 60 Vbeta and 13 Jbeta primers. Repertoires were generated with immunoSEQ multiplex PCR, while TCRdb's copy carries only in-frame clones and drops some. The repertoire holds about 190,000 clones, with about 80% as singletons. The chain carries TRBV6-6 and TRBJ1-5; D is unclear. The TCR sequence derives from a woman in her thirties or forties in good health and CMV-seronegative. The sequencing sample was made of PBMCs. The CDR3 reads CASIQEPYQPQHF. CDR3 sequence (DNA): TGTGCCAGCATCCAGGAACCGTATCAGCCCCAGCATTTT.